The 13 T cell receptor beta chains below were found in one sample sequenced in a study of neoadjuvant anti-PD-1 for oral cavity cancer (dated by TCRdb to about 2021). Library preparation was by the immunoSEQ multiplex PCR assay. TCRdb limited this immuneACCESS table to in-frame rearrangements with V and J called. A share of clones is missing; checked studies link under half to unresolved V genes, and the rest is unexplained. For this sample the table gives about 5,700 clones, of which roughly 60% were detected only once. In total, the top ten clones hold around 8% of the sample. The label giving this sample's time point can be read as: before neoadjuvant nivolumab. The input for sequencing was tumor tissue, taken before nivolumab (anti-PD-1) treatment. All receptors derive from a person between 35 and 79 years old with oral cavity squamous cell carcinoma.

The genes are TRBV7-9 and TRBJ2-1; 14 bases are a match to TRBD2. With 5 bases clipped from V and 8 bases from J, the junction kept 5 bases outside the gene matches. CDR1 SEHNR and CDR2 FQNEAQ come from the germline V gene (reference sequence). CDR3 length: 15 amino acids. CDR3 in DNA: TGTGCCAGCAGCCCGGGACTAGCGGGAGTACATGAGCAGTTCTTC. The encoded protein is CASSPGLAGVHEQFF.

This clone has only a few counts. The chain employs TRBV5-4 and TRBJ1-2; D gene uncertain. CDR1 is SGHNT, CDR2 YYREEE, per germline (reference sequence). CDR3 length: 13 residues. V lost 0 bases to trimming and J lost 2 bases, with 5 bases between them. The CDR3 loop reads CASSLGGNYGYTF. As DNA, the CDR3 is TGTGCCAGCAGCTTGGGAGGGAACTATGGCTACACCTTC.

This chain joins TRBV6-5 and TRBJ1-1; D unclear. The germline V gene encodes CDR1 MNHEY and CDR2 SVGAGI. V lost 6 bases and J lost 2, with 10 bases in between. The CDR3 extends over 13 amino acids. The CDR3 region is CASSFGLNTEAFF. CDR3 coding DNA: TGTGCCAGCAGCTTCGGATTAAACACTGAAGCTTTCTTT.

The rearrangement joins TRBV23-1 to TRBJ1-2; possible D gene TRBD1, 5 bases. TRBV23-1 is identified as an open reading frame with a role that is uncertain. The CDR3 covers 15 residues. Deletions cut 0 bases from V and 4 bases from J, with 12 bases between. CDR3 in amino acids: CASSQSPYRSYGYTF. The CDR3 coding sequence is TGCGCCAGCAGTCAATCCCCATACAGGTCCTATGGCTACACCTTC.

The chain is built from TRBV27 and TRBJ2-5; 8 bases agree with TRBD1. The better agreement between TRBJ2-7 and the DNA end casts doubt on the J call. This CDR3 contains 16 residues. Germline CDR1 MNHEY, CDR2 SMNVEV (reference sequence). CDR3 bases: TGTGCCAGCAGATACGCCTCGGGACAGGATGCCTACGAGCAGTACTTC. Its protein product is CASRYASGQDAYEQYF.

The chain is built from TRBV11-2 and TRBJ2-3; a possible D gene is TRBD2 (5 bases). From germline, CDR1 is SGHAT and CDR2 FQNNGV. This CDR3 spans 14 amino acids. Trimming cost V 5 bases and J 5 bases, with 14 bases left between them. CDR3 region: CASSKDGELDTQYF. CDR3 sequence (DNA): TGTGCCAGCAGCAAGGACGGGGAGTTAGATACGCAGTATTTT.

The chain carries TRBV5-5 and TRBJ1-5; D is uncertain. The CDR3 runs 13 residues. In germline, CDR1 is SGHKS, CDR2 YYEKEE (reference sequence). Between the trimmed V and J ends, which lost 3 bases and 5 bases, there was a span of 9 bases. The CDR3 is CASSSYPDQPQHF. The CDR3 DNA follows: TGTGCCAGCAGCTCTTACCCCGATCAGCCCCAGCATTTT.

For the CDR3, the DNA is TGTGCCAGTAGTCGACAGCGGACCTCGTATGGCTACACCTTC. Translated, it gives CASSRQRTSYGYTF. The chain uses TRBV19 and TRBJ1-2; possibly TRBD1 for D (5 bases). Germline-derived CDR1 and CDR2 are LNHDA and SQIVND (reference sequence). The CDR3 consists of 14 residues. Trimming shortened V by 5 bases and J by 5 bases, and 15 bases separated the two germline ends.

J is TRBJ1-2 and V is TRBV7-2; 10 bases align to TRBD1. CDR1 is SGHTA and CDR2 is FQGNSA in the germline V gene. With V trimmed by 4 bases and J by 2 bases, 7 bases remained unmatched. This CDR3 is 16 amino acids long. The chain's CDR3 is CASSSGSGQGNYGYTF. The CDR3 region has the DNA TGTGCCAGCAGCTCTGGCTCGGGACAGGGGAACTATGGCTACACCTTC.

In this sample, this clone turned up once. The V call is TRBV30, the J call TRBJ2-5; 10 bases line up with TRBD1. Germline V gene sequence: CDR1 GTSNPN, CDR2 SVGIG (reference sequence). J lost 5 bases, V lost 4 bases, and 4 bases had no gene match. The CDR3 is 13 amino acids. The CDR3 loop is CAWTRTGGETQYF. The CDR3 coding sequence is TGTGCCTGGACCCGGACAGGGGGGGAGACCCAGTACTTC. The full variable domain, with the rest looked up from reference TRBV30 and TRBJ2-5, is SQTIHQWPATLVQPVGSPLSLECTVEGTSNPNLYWYRQAAGRGLQLLFYSVGIGQISSEVPQNLSASRPQDRQFILSSKKLLLSDSGFYLCAWTRTGGETQYFGPGTRLLVL.

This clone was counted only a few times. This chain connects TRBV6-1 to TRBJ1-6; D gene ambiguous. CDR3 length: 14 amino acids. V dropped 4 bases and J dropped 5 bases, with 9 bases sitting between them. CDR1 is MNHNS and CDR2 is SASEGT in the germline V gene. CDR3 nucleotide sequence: TGTGCCAGCAGTGGAAGGACCGATAATTCACCCCTCCACTTT. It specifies CASSGRTDNSPLHF.

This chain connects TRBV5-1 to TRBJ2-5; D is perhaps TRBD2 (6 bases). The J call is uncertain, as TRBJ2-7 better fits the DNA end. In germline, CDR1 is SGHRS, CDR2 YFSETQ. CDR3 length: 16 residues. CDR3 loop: CASSLFSGGFGDEQYF. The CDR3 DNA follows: TGCGCCAGCAGCTTGTTTAGCGGAGGGTTTGGGGACGAGCAGTACTTC.

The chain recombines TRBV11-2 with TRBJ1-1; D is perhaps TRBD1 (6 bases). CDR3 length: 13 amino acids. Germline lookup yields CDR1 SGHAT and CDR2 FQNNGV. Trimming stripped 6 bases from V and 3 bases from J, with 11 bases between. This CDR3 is CASSYDRYTEAFF. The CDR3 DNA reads TGTGCCAGCAGTTACGACAGGTACACTGAAGCTTTCTTT.